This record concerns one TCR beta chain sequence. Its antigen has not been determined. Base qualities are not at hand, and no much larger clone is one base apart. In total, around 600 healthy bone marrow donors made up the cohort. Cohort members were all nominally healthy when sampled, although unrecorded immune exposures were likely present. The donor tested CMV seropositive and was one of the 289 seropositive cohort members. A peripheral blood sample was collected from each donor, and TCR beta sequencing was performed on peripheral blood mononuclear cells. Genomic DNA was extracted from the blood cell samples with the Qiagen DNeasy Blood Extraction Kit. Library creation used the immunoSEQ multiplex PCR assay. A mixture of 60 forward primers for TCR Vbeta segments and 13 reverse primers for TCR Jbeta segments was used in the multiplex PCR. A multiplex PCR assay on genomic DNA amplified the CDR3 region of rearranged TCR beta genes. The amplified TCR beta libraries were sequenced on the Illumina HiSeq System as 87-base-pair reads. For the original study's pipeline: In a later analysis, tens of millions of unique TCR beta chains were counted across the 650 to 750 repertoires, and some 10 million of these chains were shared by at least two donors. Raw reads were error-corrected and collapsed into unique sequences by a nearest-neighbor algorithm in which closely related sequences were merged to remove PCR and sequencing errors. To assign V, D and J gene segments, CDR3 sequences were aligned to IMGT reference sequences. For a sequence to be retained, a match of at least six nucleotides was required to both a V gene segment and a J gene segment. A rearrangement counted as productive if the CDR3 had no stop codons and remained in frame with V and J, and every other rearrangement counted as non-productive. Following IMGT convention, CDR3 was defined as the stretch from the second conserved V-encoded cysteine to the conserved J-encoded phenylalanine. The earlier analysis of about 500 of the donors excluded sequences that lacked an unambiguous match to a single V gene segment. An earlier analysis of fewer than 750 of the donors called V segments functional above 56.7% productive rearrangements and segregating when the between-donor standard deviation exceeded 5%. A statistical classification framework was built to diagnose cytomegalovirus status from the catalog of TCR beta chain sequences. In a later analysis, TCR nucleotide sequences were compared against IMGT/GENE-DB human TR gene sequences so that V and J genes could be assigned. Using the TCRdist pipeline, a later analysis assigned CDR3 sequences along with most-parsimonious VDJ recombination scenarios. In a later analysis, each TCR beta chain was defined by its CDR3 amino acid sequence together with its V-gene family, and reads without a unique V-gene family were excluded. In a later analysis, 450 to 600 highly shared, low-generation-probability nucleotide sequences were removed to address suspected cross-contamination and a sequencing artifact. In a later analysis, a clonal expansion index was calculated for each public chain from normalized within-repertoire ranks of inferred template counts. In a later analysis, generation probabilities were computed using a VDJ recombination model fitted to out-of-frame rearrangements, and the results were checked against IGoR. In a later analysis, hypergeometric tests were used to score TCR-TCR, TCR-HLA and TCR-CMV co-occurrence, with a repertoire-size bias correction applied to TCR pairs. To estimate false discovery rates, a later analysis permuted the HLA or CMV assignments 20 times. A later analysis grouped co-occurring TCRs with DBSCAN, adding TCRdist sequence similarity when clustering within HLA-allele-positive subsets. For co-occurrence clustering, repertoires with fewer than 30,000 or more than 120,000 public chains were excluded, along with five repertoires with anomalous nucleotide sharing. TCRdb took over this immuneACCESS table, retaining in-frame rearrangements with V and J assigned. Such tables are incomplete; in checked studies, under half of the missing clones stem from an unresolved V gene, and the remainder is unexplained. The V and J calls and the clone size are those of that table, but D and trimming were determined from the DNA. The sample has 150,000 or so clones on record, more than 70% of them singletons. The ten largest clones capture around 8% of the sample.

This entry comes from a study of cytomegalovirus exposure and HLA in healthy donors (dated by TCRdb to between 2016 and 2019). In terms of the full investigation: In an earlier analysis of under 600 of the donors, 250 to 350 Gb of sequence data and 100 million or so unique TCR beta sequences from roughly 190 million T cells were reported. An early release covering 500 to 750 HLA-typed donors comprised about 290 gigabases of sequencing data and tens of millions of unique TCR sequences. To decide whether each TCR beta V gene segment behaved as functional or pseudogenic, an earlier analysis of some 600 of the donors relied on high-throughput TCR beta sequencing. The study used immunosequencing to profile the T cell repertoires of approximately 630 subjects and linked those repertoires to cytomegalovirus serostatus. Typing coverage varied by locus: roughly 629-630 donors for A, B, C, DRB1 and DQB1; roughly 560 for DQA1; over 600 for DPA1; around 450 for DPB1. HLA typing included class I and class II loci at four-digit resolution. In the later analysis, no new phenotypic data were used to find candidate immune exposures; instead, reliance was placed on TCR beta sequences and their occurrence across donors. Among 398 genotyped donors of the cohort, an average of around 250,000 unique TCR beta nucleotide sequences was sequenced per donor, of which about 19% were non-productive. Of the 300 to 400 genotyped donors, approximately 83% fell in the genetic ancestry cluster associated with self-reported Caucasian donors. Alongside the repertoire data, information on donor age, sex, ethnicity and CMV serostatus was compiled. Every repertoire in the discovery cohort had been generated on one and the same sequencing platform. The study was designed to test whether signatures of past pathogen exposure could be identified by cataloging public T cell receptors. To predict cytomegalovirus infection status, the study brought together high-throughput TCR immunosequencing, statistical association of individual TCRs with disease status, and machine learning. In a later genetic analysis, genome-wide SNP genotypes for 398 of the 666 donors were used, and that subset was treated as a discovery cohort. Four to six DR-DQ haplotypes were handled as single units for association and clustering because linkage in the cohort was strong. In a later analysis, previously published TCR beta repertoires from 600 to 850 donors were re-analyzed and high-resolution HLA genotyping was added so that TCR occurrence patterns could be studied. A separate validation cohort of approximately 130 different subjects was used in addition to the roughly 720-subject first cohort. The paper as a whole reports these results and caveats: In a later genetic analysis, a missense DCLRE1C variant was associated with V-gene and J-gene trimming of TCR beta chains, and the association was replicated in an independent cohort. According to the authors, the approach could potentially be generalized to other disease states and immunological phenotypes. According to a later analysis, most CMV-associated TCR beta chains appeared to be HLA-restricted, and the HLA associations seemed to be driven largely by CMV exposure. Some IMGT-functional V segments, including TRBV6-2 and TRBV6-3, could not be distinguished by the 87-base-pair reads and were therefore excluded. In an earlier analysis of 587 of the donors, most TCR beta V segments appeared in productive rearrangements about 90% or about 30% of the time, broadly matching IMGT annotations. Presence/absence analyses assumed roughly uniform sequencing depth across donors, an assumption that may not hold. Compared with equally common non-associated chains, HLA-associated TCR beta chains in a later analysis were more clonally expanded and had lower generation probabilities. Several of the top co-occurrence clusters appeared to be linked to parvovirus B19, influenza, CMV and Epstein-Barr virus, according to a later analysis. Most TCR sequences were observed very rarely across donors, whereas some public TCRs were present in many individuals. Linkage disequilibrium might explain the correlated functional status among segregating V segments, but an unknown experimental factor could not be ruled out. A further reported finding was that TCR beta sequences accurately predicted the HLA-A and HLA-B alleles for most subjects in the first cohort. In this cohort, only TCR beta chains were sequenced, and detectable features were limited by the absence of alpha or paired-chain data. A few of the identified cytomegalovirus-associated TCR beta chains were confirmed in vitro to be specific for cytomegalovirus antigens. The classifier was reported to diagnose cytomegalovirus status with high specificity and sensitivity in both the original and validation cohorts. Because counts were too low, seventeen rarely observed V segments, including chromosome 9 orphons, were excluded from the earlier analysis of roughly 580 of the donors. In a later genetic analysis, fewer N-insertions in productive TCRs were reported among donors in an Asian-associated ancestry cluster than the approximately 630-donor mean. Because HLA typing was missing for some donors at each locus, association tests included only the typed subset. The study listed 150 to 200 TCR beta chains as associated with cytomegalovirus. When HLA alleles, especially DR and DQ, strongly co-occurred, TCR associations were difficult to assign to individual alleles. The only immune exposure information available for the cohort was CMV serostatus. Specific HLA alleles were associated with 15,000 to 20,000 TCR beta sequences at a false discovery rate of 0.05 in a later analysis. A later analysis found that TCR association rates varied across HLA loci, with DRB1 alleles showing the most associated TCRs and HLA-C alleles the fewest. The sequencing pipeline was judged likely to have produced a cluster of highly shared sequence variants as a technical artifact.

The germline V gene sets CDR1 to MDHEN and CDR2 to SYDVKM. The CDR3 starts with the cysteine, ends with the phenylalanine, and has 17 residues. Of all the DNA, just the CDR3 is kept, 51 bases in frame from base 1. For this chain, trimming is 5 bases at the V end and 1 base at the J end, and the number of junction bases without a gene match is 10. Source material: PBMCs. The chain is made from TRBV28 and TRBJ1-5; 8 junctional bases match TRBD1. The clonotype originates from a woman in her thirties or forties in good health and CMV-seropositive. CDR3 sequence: CASSGQGPFESNQPQHF. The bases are TGTGCCAGCAGTGGACAGGGACCTTTTGAAAGCAATCAGCCCCAGCATTTT.